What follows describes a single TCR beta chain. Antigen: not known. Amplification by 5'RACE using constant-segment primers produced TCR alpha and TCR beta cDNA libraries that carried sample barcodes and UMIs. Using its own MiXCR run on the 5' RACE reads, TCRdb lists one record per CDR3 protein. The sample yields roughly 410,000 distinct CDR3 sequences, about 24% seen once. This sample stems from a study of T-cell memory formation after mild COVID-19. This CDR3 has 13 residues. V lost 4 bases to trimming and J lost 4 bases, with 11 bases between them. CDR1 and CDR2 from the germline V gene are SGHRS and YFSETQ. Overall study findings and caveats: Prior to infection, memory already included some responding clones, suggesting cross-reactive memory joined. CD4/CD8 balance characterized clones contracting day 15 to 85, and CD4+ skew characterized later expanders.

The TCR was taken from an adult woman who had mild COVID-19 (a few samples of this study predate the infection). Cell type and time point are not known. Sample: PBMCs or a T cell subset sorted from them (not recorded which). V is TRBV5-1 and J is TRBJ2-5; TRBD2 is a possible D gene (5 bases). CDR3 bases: TGCGCCAGCAGCGTGGACTCACGAGAGACCCAGTACTTC. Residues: CASSVDSRETQYF.